Given below is one TCR beta chain in context. These data belong to a study of graft-versus-host responses after intestinal transplantation. Sequencing was performed with immunoSEQ multiplex PCR; in TCRdb, only in-frame clones are kept and a portion is missing. The data contain tens of thousands of clones, around 90% of them singletons. Graft-derived tissue was subjected to processing to liberate intraepithelial and lamina propria lymphocytes. The V gene end was trimmed by 4 bases and the J gene end by 5 bases; junction bases not matched to a gene: 6. The CDR3 has 15 residues. Germline CDR1 SEHNR, CDR2 FQNEAQ (reference sequence).

V usage is TRBV7-9 and J usage is TRBJ2-1, with TRBD2 matching 9 bases. Here the sequenced sample was ileum tissue, taken around 190 days after intestinal transplant. The TCR sequence derives from a human patient who received an intestinal transplant, so some T cells may come from the graft donor. CDR3 in amino acids: CASSSRTSANNEQFF. DNA of the CDR3: TGTGCCAGCAGCTCACGGACTAGCGCCAACAATGAGCAGTTCTTC.